What follows describes a single T cell receptor beta chain. This record belongs to a study of CD8 T cells in ankylosing spondylitis. The germline V and J ends were trimmed by 7 bases and 0 bases, with 8 bases remaining between them. There are 13 residues in the CDR3. TCRdb analysed the 5' RACE reads with MiXCR anew, one entry per CDR3 protein. This sample has some 37,000 distinct CDR3 sequences, with approximately 17% found just once. The rearrangement links TRBV12-3 or TRBV12-4 to TRBJ2-3; D remains unclear. Sequencing input: blood. The clonotype originates from a male donor with ankylosing spondylitis or in good health (not recorded which). The CDR3 here is CASKKSSTDTQYF. CDR3 DNA: TGTGCCAGCAAGAAGTCTAGCACAGATACGCAGTATTTT.